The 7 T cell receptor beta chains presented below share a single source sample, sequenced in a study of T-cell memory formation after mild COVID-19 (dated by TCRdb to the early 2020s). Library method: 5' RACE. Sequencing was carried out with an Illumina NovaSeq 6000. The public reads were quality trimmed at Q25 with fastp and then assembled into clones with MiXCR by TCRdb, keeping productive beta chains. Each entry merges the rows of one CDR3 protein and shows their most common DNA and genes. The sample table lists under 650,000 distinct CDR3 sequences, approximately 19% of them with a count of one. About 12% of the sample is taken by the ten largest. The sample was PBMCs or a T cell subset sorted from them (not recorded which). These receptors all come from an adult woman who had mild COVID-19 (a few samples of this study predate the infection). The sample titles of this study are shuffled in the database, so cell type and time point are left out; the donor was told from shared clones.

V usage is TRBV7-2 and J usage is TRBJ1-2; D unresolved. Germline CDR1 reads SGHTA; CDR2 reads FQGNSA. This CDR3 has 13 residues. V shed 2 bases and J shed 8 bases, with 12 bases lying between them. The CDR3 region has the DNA TGTGCCAGCAGCTTATTTCTCGGGGAGGGCTACACCTTC. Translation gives CASSLFLGEGYTF.

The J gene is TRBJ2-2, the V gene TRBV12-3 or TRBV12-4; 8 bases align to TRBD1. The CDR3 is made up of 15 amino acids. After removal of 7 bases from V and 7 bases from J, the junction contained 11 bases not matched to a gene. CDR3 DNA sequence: TGTGCCAGCAACCCCGGACAGGGAAGGGTCGGGGAGCTGTTTTTT. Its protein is CASNPGQGRVGELFF.

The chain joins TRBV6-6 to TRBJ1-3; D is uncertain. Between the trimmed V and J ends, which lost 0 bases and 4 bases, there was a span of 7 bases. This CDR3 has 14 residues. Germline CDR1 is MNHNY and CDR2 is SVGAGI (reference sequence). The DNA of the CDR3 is TGTGCCAGCAGTTACTCCCCATCCGGAAACACCATATATTTT. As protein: CASSYSPSGNTIYF.

This CDR3 reads CASSPRSAFSYEQYF. The CDR3 DNA reads TGTGCCAGCAGCCCCAGGAGCGCATTCTCCTACGAGCAGTACTTC. The chain carries TRBV11-2 and TRBJ2-7; no definite D call. The CDR3 spans 15 residues. Trimming pared 5 bases from V and 0 bases from J, leaving 14 bases between. Germline V lookup: CDR1 SGHAT, CDR2 FQNNGV.

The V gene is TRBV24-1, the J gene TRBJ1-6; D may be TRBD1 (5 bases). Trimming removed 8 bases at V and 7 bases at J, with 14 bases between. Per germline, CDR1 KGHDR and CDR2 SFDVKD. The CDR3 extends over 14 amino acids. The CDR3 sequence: CATNPGGKNSPLHF. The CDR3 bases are TGTGCCACCAACCCCGGGGGGAAAAATTCACCCCTCCACTTT.

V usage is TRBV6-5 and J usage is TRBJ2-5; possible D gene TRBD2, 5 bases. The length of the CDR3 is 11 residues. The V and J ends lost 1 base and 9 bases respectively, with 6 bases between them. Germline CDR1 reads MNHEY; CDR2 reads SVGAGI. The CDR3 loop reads CASSYYGAQYF. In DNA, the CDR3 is TGTGCCAGCAGTTACTACGGGGCCCAGTACTTC.

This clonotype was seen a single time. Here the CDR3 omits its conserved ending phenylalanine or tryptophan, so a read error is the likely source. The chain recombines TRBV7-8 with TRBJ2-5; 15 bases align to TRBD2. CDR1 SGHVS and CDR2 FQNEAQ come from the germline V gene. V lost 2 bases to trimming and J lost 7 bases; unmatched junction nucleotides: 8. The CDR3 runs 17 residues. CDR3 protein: CASSLWTSGRALWTQYL. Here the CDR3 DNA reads TGTGCCAGCAGCTTATGGACTAGCGGGAGGGCCTTGTGGACCCAGTACTTA.